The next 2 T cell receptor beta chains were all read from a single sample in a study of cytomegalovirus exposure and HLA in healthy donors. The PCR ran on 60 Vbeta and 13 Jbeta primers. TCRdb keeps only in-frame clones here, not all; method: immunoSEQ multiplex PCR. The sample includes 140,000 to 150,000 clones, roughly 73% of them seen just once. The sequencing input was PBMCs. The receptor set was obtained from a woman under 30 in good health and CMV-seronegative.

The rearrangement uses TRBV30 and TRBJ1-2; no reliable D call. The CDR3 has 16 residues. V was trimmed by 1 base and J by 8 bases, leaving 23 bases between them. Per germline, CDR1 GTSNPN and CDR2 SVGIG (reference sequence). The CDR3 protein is CAWSARLREYRGGYTF. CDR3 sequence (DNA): TGTGCCTGGAGTGCCAGGTTGAGGGAGTACAGAGGCGGCTACACCTTC. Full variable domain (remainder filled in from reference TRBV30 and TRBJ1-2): SQTIHQWPATLVQPVGSPLSLECTVEGTSNPNLYWYRQAAGRGLQLLFYSVGIGQISSEVPQNLSASRPQDRQFILSSKKLLLSDSGFYLCAWSARLREYRGGYTFGSGTRLTVV.

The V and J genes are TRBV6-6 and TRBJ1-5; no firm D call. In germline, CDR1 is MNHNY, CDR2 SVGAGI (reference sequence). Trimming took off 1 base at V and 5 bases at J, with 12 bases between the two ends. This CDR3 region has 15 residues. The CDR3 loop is CASSYLWEGYQPQHF. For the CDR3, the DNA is TGTGCCAGCAGTTACTTGTGGGAGGGATATCAGCCCCAGCATTTT.